Listed below are T cell receptor beta chains from one sample, sequenced in a study of CXCR3-negative and CXCR3-positive naive CD8 T cells. TCRdb reprocessed the 5' RACE reads, keeping one entry per CDR3 protein, no DNA. The sample table sets out some 130,000 distinct CDR3 sequences. The source material was naive CXCR3- CD8+ T cells from blood. The receptor source for this set is a human donor in good health. Some clones in this sample may be carry-over from other donors' samples. The CDR3 runs from the conserved cysteine through the conserved F or W. Fields, in order: CDR3 protein, J gene, CDR3 length, V gene.

CSVERQGSNYGYTF | TRBJ1-2 | 14 | TRBV29-1
CASSHGTGGGYTEAFF | TRBJ1-1 | 16 | TRBV11-2
CASSLVAAGAGYEQYF | TRBJ2-7 | 16 | TRBV7-6
CSARGRRGESTDTQYF | TRBJ2-3 | 16 | TRBV20-1
CATRSPGLAGKATQYF | TRBJ2-3 | 16 | TRBV15
CASSLAPPSADTGELFF | TRBJ2-2 | 17 | TRBV5-4
CATSGILLGAEQFF | TRBJ2-1 | 14 | TRBV15
CASSLLGDTEAFF | TRBJ1-1 | 13 | TRBV12-3/TRBV12-4
CASSTGQGGFNSPLHF | TRBJ1-6 | 16 | TRBV13
CATIGTASYNEQFF | TRBJ2-1 | 14 | TRBV15
CASRQEVGYDEQFF | TRBJ2-1 | 14 | TRBV28
CSVEGDSLHEQYF | TRBJ2-7 | 13 | TRBV29-1
CSVGGPSSYEQYF | TRBJ2-7 | 13 | TRBV29-1
CASSVDGDGEQYF | TRBJ2-7 | 13 | TRBV9
CSEKGDNSYEQYF | TRBJ2-7 | 13 | TRBV20-1
CASSQAYPEGADTQYF | TRBJ2-3 | 16 | TRBV4-2
CSATKDKNTEAFF | TRBJ1-1 | 13 | TRBV20-1
CASSGRRTGELFF | TRBJ2-2 | 13 | TRBV9
CSANWLAFSTDTQYF | TRBJ2-3 | 15 | TRBV20-1
CASSLARETQYF | TRBJ2-5 | 12 | TRBV7-9
CASSVSSGVKETQYF | TRBJ2-5 | 15 | TRBV9
CASSEGSSDIQYF | TRBJ2-4 | 13 | TRBV25-1
CASSFPAGVAYNEQFF | TRBJ2-1 | 16 | TRBV7-9
CASSPEADTEAFF | TRBJ1-1 | 13 | TRBV18
CASSFRGGTYEQYF | TRBJ2-7 | 14 | TRBV5-4
CASSLRGGRTEAFF | TRBJ1-1 | 14 | TRBV6-5
CASSLNRGIGPNEKLFF | TRBJ1-4 | 17 | TRBV27
CSVGRQGAEAFF | TRBJ1-1 | 12 | TRBV29-1
CATSESDFNEQFF | TRBJ2-1 | 13 | TRBV24-1
CASSYVGTLWEQFF | TRBJ2-1 | 14 | TRBV12-3/TRBV12-4
CSARGLAGLYEQYF | TRBJ2-7 | 14 | TRBV20-1
CASSIGHMNTEAFF | TRBJ1-1 | 14 | TRBV19
CASSFWEDRGRAEAFF | TRBJ1-1 | 16 | TRBV7-9
CASPVGGSQETQYF | TRBJ2-5 | 14 | TRBV2
CSARGYDGLIYEQYF | TRBJ2-7 | 15 | TRBV20-1
CASSLAVYYNEQFF | TRBJ2-1 | 14 | TRBV7-8